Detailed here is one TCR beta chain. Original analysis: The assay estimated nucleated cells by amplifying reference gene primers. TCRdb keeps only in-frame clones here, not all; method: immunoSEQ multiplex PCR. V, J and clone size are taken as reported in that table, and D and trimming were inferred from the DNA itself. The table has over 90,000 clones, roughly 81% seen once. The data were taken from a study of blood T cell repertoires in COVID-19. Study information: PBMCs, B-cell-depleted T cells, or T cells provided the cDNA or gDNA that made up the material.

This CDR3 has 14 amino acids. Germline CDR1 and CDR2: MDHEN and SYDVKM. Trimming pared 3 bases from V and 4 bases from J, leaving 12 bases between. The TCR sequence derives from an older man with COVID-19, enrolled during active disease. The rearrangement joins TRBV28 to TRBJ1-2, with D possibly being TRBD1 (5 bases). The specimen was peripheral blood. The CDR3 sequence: CASSFTRAAYGYTF. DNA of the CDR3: TGTGCCAGCAGTTTTACCAGGGCCGCCTATGGCTACACCTTC.